This T cell receptor (beta chain) was observed in a study of early T cells in non-severe SARS-CoV-2 infection (dated by TCRdb to the early 2020s). A note on the overall study: Because TCR sequencing was done on bulk RNA from unsorted whole blood, the alpha and beta chains could not be paired.

V has 4 bases trimmed and J has 7 bases trimmed; junction bases matching no gene number 8. The germline V gene provides CDR1 SGHAT and CDR2 FQNNGV. From its cysteine to its phenylalanine, the CDR3 spans 16 amino acids. The read is trimmed to its CDR3 DNA, 48 bases read in frame from base 1. Libraries were built with 5' RACE. The data were produced on a NextSeq 500. In the TCR library protocol, unique molecular identifiers were attached to individual cDNA molecules to correct for PCR bias and sequencing error. Sequencing covered both TCR alpha and beta chains, and within each sample the abundances of alpha and beta sequences were tightly co-correlated. On the authors' methods: Decombinator V4 was used to annotate the V gene, J gene and CDR3 of the TCR sequences. Expanded TCRs were defined as changing significantly between any two time points under a Poisson model with p below 0.0001. Abundances of TCRs were expressed as counts per million after normalisation to the total number of TCRs sequenced in each sample. MAIT TCRs were defined by TRAV1-2 paired with TRAJ12, TRAJ20 or TRAJ33, and iNKT TCRs by TRAV10 paired with TRAJ18. VDJdb, accessed on 1 November 2021, was searched for TCRs annotated for CMV, EBV and SARS-CoV-2, and TCRs annotated for more than one antigen were excluded. TCRdb reran the public reads through fastp at Q25 and MiXCR, keeping productive beta chains. One record per CDR3 amino acid sequence lists the most common genes and DNA. None of the V and J calls come from the authors' own analysis; TCRdb made them. Present in this sample are roughly 100,000 distinct CDR3 sequences, roughly 13% of which were seen just once. Clones ranked in the top ten supply 2% to 2.5% of the sample.

Points the paper makes about the study in general: VDJdb matching was skewed toward anti-spike CD8 responses and likely underestimated virus-specific expansions by missing private and CD4 specificities.

A case-control design nested within a healthcare worker cohort in London, UK, was used, with weekly nasopharyngeal swab PCR tests and blood sampling performed. Healthcare workers were enrolled in the week of the UK lockdown, from 23 to 31 March 2020, and were followed every week for up to about 16 weeks. This clonotype showed up many times. What this receptor recognizes is not known. It has no much larger one-base neighbor in the sample; base qualities were not kept. The sequencing sample was made of whole blood. The source is an adult who was a healthcare worker with PCR-confirmed SARS-CoV-2 infection or an uninfected control (not recorded which). Recombination linked TRBV11-2 to TRBJ2-1; the junction holds 12 bases that match TRBD2. DNA sequence: TGTGCCAGCAGCTCGTACAGGGGGACTAGCGGGAATGAGCAGTTCTTC. It specifies CASSSYRGTSGNEQFF.